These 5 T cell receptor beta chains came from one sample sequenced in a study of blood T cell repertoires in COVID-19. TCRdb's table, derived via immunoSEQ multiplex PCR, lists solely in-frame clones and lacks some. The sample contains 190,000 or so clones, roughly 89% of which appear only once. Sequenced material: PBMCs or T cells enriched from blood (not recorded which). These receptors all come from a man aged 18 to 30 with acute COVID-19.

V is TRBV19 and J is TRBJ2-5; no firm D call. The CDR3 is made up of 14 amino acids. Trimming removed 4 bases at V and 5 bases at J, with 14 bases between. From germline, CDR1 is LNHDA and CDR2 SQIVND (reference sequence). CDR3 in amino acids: CASSTQPRAETQYF. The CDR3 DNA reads TGTGCCAGTAGTACTCAGCCAAGAGCGGAGACCCAGTACTTC. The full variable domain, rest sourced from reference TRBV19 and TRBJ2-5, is DGGITQSPKYLFRKEGQNVTLSCEQNLNHDAMYWYRQDPGQGLRLIYYSQIVNDFQKGDIAEGYSVSREKKESFPLTVTSAQKNPTAFYLCASSTQPRAETQYFGPGTRLLVL.

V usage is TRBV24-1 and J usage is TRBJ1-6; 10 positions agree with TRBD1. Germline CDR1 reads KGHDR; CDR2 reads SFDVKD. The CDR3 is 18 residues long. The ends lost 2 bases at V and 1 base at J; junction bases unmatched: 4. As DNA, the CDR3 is TGTGCCACCAGTGATTCGAGACAGGGGGCGTCCTATAATTCACCCCTCCACTTT. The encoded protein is CATSDSRQGASYNSPLHF.

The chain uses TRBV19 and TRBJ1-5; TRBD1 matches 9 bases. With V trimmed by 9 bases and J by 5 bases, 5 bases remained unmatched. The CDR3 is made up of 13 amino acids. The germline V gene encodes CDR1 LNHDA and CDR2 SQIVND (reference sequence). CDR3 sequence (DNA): TGTGCCAGCGAGGGACAGGGCTATCAGCCCCAGCATTTT. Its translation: CASEGQGYQPQHF. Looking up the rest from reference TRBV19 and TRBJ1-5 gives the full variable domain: DGGITQSPKYLFRKEGQNVTLSCEQNLNHDAMYWYRQDPGQGLRLIYYSQIVNDFQKGDIAEGYSVSREKKESFPLTVTSAQKNPTAFYLCASEGQGYQPQHFGDGTRLSIL.

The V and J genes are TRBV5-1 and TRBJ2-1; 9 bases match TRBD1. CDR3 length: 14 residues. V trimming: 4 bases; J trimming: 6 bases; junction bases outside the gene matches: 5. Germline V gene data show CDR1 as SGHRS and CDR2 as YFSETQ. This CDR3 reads CASSRQDRGNEQFF. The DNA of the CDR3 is TGCGCCAGCAGCCGCCAGGACAGGGGCAATGAGCAGTTCTTC.

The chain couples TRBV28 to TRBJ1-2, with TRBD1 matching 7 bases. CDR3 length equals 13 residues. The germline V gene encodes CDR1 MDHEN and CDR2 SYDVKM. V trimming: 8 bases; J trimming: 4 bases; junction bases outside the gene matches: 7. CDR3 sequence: CASQGDRGYGYTF. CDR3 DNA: TGTGCCAGCCAGGGGGACCGGGGCTATGGCTACACCTTC.